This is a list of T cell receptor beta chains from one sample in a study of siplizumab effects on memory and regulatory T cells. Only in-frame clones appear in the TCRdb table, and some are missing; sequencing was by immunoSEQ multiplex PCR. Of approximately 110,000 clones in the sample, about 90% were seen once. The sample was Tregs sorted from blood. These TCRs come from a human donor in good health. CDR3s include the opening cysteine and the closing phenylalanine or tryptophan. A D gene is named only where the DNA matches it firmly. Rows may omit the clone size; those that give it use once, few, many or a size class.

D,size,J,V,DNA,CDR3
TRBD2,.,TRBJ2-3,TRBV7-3,TGTGCCAGCAGCCCATTAGCGGGAGTGGGAGATACGCAGTATTTT,CASSPLAGVGDTQYF
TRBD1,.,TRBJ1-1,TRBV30,TGTGCCTGGGGGCGTTGGGACAGGGGGCTTGCTTTCTTT,CAWGRWDRGLAFF
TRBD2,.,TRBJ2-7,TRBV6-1,TGTGCCATCAGAAGAGGAGCGGGATCCTACGAGCAGTACTTC,CAIRRGAGSYEQYF
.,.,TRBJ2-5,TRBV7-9,TGTGCCAGCAGCTTCTCGAGCGTGGAGACCCAGTACTTC,CASSFSSVETQYF
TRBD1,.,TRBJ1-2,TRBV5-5,TGTGCCAGCAGCTTGGCATCAGGGACAGCGTCTAACTATGGCTACACCTTC,CASSLASGTASNYGYTF
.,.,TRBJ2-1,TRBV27,TGTGCCAGCAGTTTAAGAATAGGGATACGGAATGAGCAGTTCTTC,CASSLRIGIRNEQFF
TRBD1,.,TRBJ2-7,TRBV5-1,TGCGCCAGCGGGGGACAGGGACCCTACGAGCAGTACTTC,CASGGQGPYEQYF
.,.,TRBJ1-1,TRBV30,TGTGCCTGGATCCGAGAACCTAGGGCTTTCTTT,CAWIREPRAFF
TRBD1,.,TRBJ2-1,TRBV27,TGTGCCAGCAGTCTGGGACAGGGCGCTGGGGATGAGCAGTTCTTC,CASSLGQGAGDEQFF
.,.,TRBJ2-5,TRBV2,TGTGCCAGCAGTGTTGTGGAGGTGGGGACCCAGTACTTC,CASSVVEVGTQYF
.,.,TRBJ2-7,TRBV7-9,TGTGCCAGCAGCTTACTTTGGGGTCAGGGCAAGAGAGGAGGCGAGCAGTACTTC,CASSLLWGQGKRGGEQYF
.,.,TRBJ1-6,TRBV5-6,TGTGCCAGCAGCTTGGTGCTGGGTTCTAATTCACCCCTCCACTTT,CASSLVLGSNSPLHF
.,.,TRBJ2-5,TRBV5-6,TGTGCCAGCAGCTTGGTTCTAGCGTCGAAGACCCAGTACTTC,CASSLVLASKTQYF
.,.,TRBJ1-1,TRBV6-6,TGTGCCAGCAGTTACTCCGCCCTCCTAGGTTCTGAAGCTTTCTTT,CASSYSALLGSEAFF
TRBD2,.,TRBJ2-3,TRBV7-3,TGTGCCAGCAGCTTGAGGGGACTAGCGGCCGATACGCAGTATTTT,CASSLRGLAADTQYF
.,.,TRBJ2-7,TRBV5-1,TGCGCCAGCAGCTTGGAAGTGACCTCCTACGAGCAGTACTTC,CASSLEVTSYEQYF
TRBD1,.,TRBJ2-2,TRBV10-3,TGTGCCATCAGTGATAGGGGACAGTGGACCGGGGAGCTGTTTTTT,CAISDRGQWTGELFF
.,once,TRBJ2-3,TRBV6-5,TGTGCCAGCAGTTTAGGGCAGGGGTGGGCAGATACGCAGTATTTT,CASSLGQGWADTQYF
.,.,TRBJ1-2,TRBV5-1,TGCGCCAGCAGCTTGGTCGGGGGTGGCTATGGCTACACCTTC,CASSLVGGGYGYTF
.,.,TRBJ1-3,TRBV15,TGTGCCACCAGCAGAGGAGAAAGAAACACCATATATTTT,CATSRGERNTIYF
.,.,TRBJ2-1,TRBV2,TGTGCCAGCAGATTAGGTACAGGGCCATACAATGAGCAGTTCTTC,CASRLGTGPYNEQFF
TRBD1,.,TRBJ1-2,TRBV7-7,TGTGCTAGCAGCCAGACCCGGGACAGCGTCATTGGGGGCTACACCTTC,CASSQTRDSVIGGYTF